This TCR beta chain was recovered during a study of blood T cells in healthy people across ages. The CDR3 totals 17 residues. The germline V gene encodes CDR1 LGHDT and CDR2 YNNKEL (reference sequence). This clonotype was detected only a few times. Its antigen is not identified. Points from the study as a whole: Naive T cell percentage strongly correlated with TCR beta diversity.

A second PCR of 7 to 11 cycles used a sample-barcoded 5' primer and a J-beta primer mix. TCRdb independently ran MiXCR on the 5' RACE reads; one entry per CDR3 protein. The top ten hold less than 0.75% of the sample, which has over a million distinct CDR3 sequences, under 30% seen once. Collection of 8.5 to 10 milliliters of peripheral blood was performed for each donor. These same records also appear under a second study, on T cells of mothers and their children.

The specimen sequenced was blood. V usage is TRBV3-1 and J usage is TRBJ2-5; 11 nucleotides agree with TRBD1. The J call may be mistaken, given a closer DNA end match to TRBJ2-7. The TCR comes from a girl aged 2 to 10 in good health. CDR3 DNA sequence: TGTGCCAGCAGCCGGGACAGGGGGTCGATGGAAACCTACGAGCAGTACTTC. Encoded protein: CASSRDRGSMETYEQYF.